A selection of T cell receptor beta chains follows, all from one sample in a study of cytomegalovirus exposure and HLA in healthy donors. Assay used: immunoSEQ multiplex PCR; TCRdb lists only in-frame clones, some missing. The sample has about 160,000 clones, about 76% seen once. The sequencing sample was made of PBMCs. The receptors were gathered from a woman aged 40 to 50 in good health and CMV-seropositive. The CDR3 runs from the conserved cysteine through the conserved F or W. D genes are given only for firm matches. Some rows have no size entry. The others give once, few or many, or a class for an expanded clone.

CDR3nt: TGTGCCAGCAGGGCTCCCAATTCACCCCTCCACTTT
CDR3aa: CASRAPNSPLHF
abundance: .
d_gene: .
v_gene: TRBV5-8
j_gene: TRBJ1-6

CDR3nt: TGTGCCAGCAGCTTAGTAGTGGATACGCAGTATTTT
CDR3aa: CASSLVVDTQYF
abundance: once
d_gene: .
v_gene: TRBV7-8
j_gene: TRBJ2-3

CDR3nt: TGTGCCAGCAGTCGTCGTGGAGCAACTAATGAAAAACTGTTTTTT
CDR3aa: CASSRRGATNEKLFF
abundance: .
d_gene: .
v_gene: TRBV6-5
j_gene: TRBJ1-4

CDR3nt: TGTGCCAGCAGTATACAGGGGACTCAGCCCCAGCATTTT
CDR3aa: CASSIQGTQPQHF
abundance: .
d_gene: TRBD1
v_gene: TRBV28
j_gene: TRBJ1-5

CDR3nt: TGCGCCAGCAGCATCACCCCTAGCGGGAGCACAGATACGCAGTATTTT
CDR3aa: CASSITPSGSTDTQYF
abundance: once
d_gene: TRBD2
v_gene: TRBV5-1
j_gene: TRBJ2-3

CDR3nt: TGTGCCAGCAGTTTAGAGTGGGACAGACTCTATGGCTACACCTTC
CDR3aa: CASSLEWDRLYGYTF
abundance: .
d_gene: TRBD1
v_gene: TRBV28
j_gene: TRBJ1-2

CDR3nt: TGTGCCAGCAGCCCGTCGACTAGCAATGAGCAGTTCTTC
CDR3aa: CASSPSTSNEQFF
abundance: few
d_gene: .
v_gene: TRBV7-2
j_gene: TRBJ2-1

CDR3nt: TGTGCCAGCAGCGGGCGGGGACAGGGGGACGAGCAGTACTTC
CDR3aa: CASSGRGQGDEQYF
abundance: .
d_gene: TRBD1
v_gene: TRBV7-2
j_gene: TRBJ2-7

CDR3nt: TGCACCAGGACTTGGCGGGAGGTAACCTACGAGCAGTACTTC
CDR3aa: CTRTWREVTYEQYF
abundance: once
d_gene: .
v_gene: TRBV1
j_gene: TRBJ2-7

CDR3nt: TGTGCCAGCAGCTTGCTGAGGTATGAGCAGTTCTTC
CDR3aa: CASSLLRYEQFF
abundance: .
d_gene: .
v_gene: TRBV5-8
j_gene: TRBJ2-1

CDR3nt: TGTGCCAGCAGCTTAGAGTTAGGCACAGCTAACTATGGCTACACCTTC
CDR3aa: CASSLELGTANYGYTF
abundance: .
d_gene: .
v_gene: TRBV7-2
j_gene: TRBJ1-2

CDR3nt: TGTGCCAGCAGTTCCCCTCGGGGGGCTGACTCTGGAAACACCATATATTTT
CDR3aa: CASSSPRGADSGNTIYF
abundance: .
d_gene: .
v_gene: TRBV28
j_gene: TRBJ1-3

CDR3nt: TGTGCCAGCAGTTACTCCGGGGGAACCGGGGAGCTGTTTTTT
CDR3aa: CASSYSGGTGELFF
abundance: .
d_gene: .
v_gene: TRBV6-5
j_gene: TRBJ2-2

CDR3nt: TGTGCCAGCAGTGGGACTAGCGGGGTCACAGATACGCAGTATTTT
CDR3aa: CASSGTSGVTDTQYF
abundance: once
d_gene: TRBD2
v_gene: TRBV2
j_gene: TRBJ2-3

CDR3nt: TGCGCCAGCAGCCGGGACAGCCCGAACACCGGGGAGCTGTTTTTT
CDR3aa: CASSRDSPNTGELFF
abundance: .
d_gene: TRBD1
v_gene: TRBV5-1
j_gene: TRBJ2-2

CDR3nt: TGTGCCAGCTCACCGGCGACAGGGATTTCCGGGGAGCTGTTTTTT
CDR3aa: CASSPATGISGELFF
abundance: .
d_gene: TRBD1
v_gene: TRBV18
j_gene: TRBJ2-2

CDR3nt: TGTGCCAGCTCACGGTCCCTCGTCGACAGCTCTGGAAACACCATATATTTT
CDR3aa: CASSRSLVDSSGNTIYF
abundance: .
d_gene: .
v_gene: TRBV18
j_gene: TRBJ1-3

CDR3nt: TGTGCCAGCAGGACGACAGTTGCCAACTATGGCTACACCTTC
CDR3aa: CASRTTVANYGYTF
abundance: .
d_gene: .
v_gene: TRBV2
j_gene: TRBJ1-2

CDR3nt: TGTGCCAGCTCTCCGGGGACACTGCGAAATGGCTACACCTTC
CDR3aa: CASSPGTLRNGYTF
abundance: .
d_gene: .
v_gene: TRBV18
j_gene: TRBJ1-2

CDR3nt: TGCGCCAGCAGCCCTATTTATGCAGCGGGGCTACAAACCGGGGAGCTGTTTTTT
CDR3aa: CASSPIYAAGLQTGELFF
abundance: .
d_gene: TRBD2
v_gene: TRBV4-3
j_gene: TRBJ2-2

CDR3nt: TGTGCCTGGATAGGGTTTGGGAGGCGGAGAGCTTTCTTT
CDR3aa: CAWIGFGRRRAFF
abundance: .
d_gene: .
v_gene: TRBV30
j_gene: TRBJ1-1

CDR3nt: TGTGCCAGCAGCGCCGGCTACGAGCAGTACTTC
CDR3aa: CASSAGYEQYF
abundance: .
d_gene: .
v_gene: TRBV9
j_gene: TRBJ2-7

CDR3nt: TGTGCCAGCAGCCCCCATGGGGGCTTCTATGGCTACACCTTC
CDR3aa: CASSPHGGFYGYTF
abundance: .
d_gene: .
v_gene: TRBV9
j_gene: TRBJ1-2

CDR3nt: TGTGCCAGTAACCCGACAGGGGCCATGAACACTGAAGCTTTCTTT
CDR3aa: CASNPTGAMNTEAFF
abundance: .
d_gene: TRBD1
v_gene: TRBV19
j_gene: TRBJ1-1

CDR3nt: TGTGCCTGGAGGGGGGACAGCTATGGCTACACCTTC
CDR3aa: CAWRGDSYGYTF
abundance: .
d_gene: TRBD1
v_gene: TRBV30
j_gene: TRBJ1-2

CDR3nt: TGTGCCAAAGGACAGAAGATATACAATGAGCAGTTCTTC
CDR3aa: CAKGQKIYNEQFF
abundance: few
d_gene: .
v_gene: TRBV19
j_gene: TRBJ2-1